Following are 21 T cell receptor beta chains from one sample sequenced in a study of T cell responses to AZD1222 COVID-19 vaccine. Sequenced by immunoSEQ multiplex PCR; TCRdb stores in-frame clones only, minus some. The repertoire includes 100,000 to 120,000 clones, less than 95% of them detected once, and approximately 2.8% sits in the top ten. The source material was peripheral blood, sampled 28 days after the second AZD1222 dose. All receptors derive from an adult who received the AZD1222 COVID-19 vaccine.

The CDR3 loop is CASSPSAGAWEQYF. CDR3 coding DNA: TGTGCCAGCAGCCCTTCCGCAGGGGCATGGGAGCAGTACTTC. The chain couples TRBV14 to TRBJ2-7; weak D call: TRBD1 (6 bases). V was trimmed by 4 bases and J by 7 bases, leaving 17 bases between them. The CDR3 consists of 14 residues. Per germline, CDR1 SGHDN and CDR2 FVKESK.

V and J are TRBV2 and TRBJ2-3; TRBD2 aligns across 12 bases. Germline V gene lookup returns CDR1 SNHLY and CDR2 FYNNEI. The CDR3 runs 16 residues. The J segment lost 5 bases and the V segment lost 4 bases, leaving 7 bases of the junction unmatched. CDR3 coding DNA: TGTGCCAGCAGTGGATGGCTAGCGGGGGGGCAAGATACGCAGTATTTT. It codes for CASSGWLAGGQDTQYF. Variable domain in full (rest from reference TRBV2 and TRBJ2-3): EPEVTQTPSHQVTQMGQEVILRCVPISNHLYFYWYRQILGQKVEFLVSFYNNEISEKSEIFDDQFSVERPDGSNFTLKIRSTKLEDSAMYFCASSGWLAGGQDTQYFGPGTRLTVL.

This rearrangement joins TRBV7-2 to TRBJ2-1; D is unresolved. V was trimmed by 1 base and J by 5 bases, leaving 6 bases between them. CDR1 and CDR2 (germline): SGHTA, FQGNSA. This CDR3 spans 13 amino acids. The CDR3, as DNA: TGTGCCAGCAGCTTAGGGCAGAACAATGAGCAGTTCTTC. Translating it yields CASSLGQNNEQFF.

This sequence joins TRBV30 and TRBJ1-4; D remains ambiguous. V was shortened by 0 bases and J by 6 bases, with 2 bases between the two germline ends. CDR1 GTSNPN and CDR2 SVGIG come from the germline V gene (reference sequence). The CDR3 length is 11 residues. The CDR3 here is CAWSVHEKLFF. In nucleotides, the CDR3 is TGTGCCTGGAGTGTACATGAAAAACTGTTTTTT. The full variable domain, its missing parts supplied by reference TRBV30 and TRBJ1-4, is SQTIHQWPATLVQPVGSPLSLECTVEGTSNPNLYWYRQAAGRGLQLLFYSVGIGQISSEVPQNLSASRPQDRQFILSSKKLLLSDSGFYLCAWSVHEKLFFGSGTQLSVL.

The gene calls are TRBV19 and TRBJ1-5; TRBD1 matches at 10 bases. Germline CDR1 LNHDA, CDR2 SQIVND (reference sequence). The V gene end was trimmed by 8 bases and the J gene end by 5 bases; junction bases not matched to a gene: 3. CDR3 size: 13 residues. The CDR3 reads CASHDRGHQPQHF. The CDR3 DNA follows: TGTGCCAGTCATGACAGGGGGCATCAGCCCCAGCATTTT.

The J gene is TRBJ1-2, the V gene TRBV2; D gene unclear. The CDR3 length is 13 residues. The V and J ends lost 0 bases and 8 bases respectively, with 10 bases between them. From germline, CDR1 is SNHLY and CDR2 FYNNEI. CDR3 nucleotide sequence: TGTGCCAGCAGTGAAGCGAAGGTAACCGGCTACACCTTC. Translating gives CASSEAKVTGYTF.

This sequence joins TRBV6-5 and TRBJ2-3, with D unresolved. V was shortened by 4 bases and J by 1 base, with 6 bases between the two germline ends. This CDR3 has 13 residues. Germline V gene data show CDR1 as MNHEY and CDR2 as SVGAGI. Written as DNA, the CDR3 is TGTGCCAGCAGTTTTAGGGGCACAGATACGCAGTATTTT. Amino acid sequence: CASSFRGTDTQYF.

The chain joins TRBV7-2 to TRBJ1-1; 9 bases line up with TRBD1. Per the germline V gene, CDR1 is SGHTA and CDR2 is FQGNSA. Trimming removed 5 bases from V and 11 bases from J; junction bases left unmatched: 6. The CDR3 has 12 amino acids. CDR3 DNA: TGTGCCAGCAGCCTTCGGACAGGGGTTGCTTTCTTT. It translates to CASSLRTGVAFF.

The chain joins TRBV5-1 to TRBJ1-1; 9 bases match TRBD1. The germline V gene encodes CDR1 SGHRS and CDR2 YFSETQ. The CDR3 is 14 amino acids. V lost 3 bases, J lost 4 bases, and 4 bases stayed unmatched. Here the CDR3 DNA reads TGCGCCAGCAGCTCGGGACAGGGAGGCACTGAAGCTTTCTTT. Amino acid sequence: CASSSGQGGTEAFF.

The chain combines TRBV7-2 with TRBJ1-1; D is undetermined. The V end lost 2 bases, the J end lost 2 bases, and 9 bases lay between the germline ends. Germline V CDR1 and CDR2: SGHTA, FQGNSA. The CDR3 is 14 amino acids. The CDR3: CASSLNSFNTEAFF. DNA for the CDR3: TGTGCCAGCAGCTTAAACAGTTTCAACACTGAAGCTTTCTTT. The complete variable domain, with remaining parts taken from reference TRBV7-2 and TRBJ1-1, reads GAGVSQSPSNKVTEKGKDVELRCDPISGHTALYWYRQSLGQGLEFLIYFQGNSAPDKSGLPSDRFSAERTGGSVSTLTIQRTQQEDSAVYLCASSLNSFNTEAFFGQGTRLTVV.

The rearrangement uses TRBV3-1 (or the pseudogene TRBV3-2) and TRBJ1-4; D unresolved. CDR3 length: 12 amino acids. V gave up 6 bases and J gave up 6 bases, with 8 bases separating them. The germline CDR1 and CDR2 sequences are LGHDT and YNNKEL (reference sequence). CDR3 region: CASRRFDEKLFF. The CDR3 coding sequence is TGTGCCAGCAGACGGTTCGATGAAAAACTGTTTTTT.

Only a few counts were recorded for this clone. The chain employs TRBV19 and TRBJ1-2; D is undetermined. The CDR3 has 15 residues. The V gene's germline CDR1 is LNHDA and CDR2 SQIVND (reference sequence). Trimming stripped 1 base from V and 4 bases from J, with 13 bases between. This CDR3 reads CASSIVSGIGYGYTF. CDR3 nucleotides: TGTGCCAGTAGTATAGTTTCGGGTATTGGCTATGGCTACACCTTC.

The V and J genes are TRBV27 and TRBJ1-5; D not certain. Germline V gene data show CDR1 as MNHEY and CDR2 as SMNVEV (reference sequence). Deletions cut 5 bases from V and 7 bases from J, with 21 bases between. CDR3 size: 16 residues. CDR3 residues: CASSPEGMRVDQPQHF. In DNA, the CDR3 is TGTGCCAGCAGTCCCGAGGGCATGAGGGTTGACCAGCCCCAGCATTTT.

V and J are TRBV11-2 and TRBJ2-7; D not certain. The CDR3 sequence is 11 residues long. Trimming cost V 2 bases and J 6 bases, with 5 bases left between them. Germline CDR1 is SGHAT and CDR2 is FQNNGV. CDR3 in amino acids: CASSLLGEQYF. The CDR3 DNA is TGTGCCAGCAGCTTATTAGGCGAGCAGTACTTC.

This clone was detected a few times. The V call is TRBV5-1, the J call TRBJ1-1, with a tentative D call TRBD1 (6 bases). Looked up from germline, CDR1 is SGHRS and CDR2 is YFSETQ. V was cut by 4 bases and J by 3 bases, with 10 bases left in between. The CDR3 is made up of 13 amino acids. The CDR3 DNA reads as TGCGCCAGCAGCACGGGGGGCGACACTGAAGCTTTCTTT. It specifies CASSTGGDTEAFF.

The CDR3 region has the DNA TGTGCCAGCAGCTATGGAAACACCATATATTTT. It encodes CASSYGNTIYF. This chain joins TRBV12-3 or TRBV12-4 and TRBJ1-3; D call uncertain. V was cut by 6 bases and J by 3 bases, with 3 bases left in between. The CDR3 contains 11 residues.

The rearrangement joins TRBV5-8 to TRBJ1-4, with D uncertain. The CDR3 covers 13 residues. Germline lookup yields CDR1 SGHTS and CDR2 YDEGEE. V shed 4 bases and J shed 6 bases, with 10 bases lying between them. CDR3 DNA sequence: TGTGCCAGCAGCCTCGCCCCAGATGAAAAACTGTTTTTT. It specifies CASSLAPDEKLFF.

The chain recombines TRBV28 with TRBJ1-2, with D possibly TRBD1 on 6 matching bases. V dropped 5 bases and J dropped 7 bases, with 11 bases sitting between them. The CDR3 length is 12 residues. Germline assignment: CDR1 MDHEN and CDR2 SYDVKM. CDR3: CASSQQGPGYTF. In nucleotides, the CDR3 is TGTGCCAGCAGTCAGCAGGGGCCTGGCTACACCTTC.

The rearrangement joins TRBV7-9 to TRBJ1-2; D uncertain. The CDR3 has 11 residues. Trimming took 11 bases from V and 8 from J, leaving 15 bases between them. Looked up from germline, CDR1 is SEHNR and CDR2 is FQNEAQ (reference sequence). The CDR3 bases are TGTGCCCTAGGAGAGAAGAAAGGCTACACCTTC. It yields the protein CALGEKKGYTF.

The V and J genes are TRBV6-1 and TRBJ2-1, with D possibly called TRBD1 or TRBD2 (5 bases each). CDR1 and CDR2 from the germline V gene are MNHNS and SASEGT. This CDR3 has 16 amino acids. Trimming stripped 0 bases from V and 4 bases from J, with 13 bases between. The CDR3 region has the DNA TGTGCCAGCAGTGAAGCGCTCGGGACCGGATACAATGAGCAGTTCTTC. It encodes CASSEALGTGYNEQFF.

CDR3 in amino acids: CASSLGPVGELFF. For the CDR3, the DNA is TGTGCCAGCAGCTTAGGGCCCGTCGGGGAGCTGTTTTTT. The chain is built from TRBV11-2 and TRBJ2-2; no clear D. V was clipped by 1 base and J by 7 bases, with 7 bases between them. From germline, CDR1 is SGHAT and CDR2 FQNNGV. The CDR3 has 13 residues.